These T cell receptor beta chains were read from a single sample in a study of blood T cell repertoires in COVID-19. Data came from immunoSEQ multiplex PCR; TCRdb stores just in-frame clones and leaves some out. Of about 35,000 clones listed, 90% to 95% are singletons. The sample taken for sequencing was peripheral blood. These receptors all stem from a man over 45 with active COVID-19. Each CDR3 is given with its conserved first and last residue. A D gene is named only where the DNA matches it firmly. Some rows have no size entry. The others give once, few or many, or a class for an expanded clone.

TRBJ2-4,TRBV7-2,TRBD2,-,TGTGCCAGCAGCTTAGACGGGGGGGCAAACATTCAGTACTTC,CASSLDGGANIQYF
TRBJ1-1,TRBV19,-,-,TGTGCCAGTAGTATCTACAACACTGAAGCTTTCTTT,CASSIYNTEAFF
TRBJ2-1,TRBV5-1,-,-,TGCGCCAGCAGCTTGTCGGGATGGAATAGTGAGCAGTTCTTC,CASSLSGWNSEQFF
TRBJ2-3,TRBV5-4,TRBD2,-,TGTGCCAGCAGCTTGGGGGCTAGCGGGAGGCCCACTAGCACAGATACGCAGTATTTT,CASSLGASGRPTSTDTQYF
TRBJ2-1,TRBV12-3/TRBV12-4,-,-,TGTGCCAGCAGTTTCCACTACAATGAGCAGTTCTTC,CASSFHYNEQFF
TRBJ1-5,TRBV6-6,TRBD1,-,TGTGCCAGCAGCCGAGGGAAGGACAGGTTAAATTTGGGCAATCAGCCCCAGCATTTT,CASSRGKDRLNLGNQPQHF
TRBJ2-3,TRBV6-5,TRBD1,-,TGTGCCAGCATGGGGACAGGGGAGGGAGATACGCAGTATTTT,CASMGTGEGDTQYF
TRBJ2-1,TRBV6-1,TRBD2,-,TGTGCCAGCAGTGAAAACGTCGGGAGGACTAATGAGCAGTTCTTC,CASSENVGRTNEQFF
TRBJ2-5,TRBV18,-,-,TGTGCCAGCTCACCAATGGCAGGGGTCCAAGAGACCCAGTACTTC,CASSPMAGVQETQYF
TRBJ2-3,TRBV18,TRBD1,-,TGTGCCAGCTCACCCACCCAGGGGGACAGGAGGTATTTT,CASSPTQGDRRYF
TRBJ2-1,TRBV6-5,TRBD1,-,TGTGCCAGCAGGGGACAGGGGGGAGCCAATGAGCAGTTCTTC,CASRGQGGANEQFF
TRBJ2-5,TRBV27,TRBD1,-,TGTGCCAGCAGTTTATGGGGGACAGTCCAAGAGACCCAGTACTTC,CASSLWGTVQETQYF
TRBJ2-2,TRBV7-2,TRBD1,-,TGTGCCAGCAGGGGGACAGTCGCCACCGGGGAGCTGTTTTTT,CASRGTVATGELFF
TRBJ2-7,TRBV5-1,-,-,-,CASSWGQGALELYF
TRBJ1-2,TRBV5-4,-,-,TGTGCCAGCAGCAAGCTAGTAGAGAGCGGGCCTTATGGCTACACCTTC,CASSKLVESGPYGYTF
TRBJ1-2,TRBV15,-,-,TGTGCCACCAGCAGTTTTTCTTTGGGGGCCGGCTATGGCTACACCTTC,CATSSFSLGAGYGYTF
TRBJ1-2,TRBV15,-,-,TGTGCCACCAGCAGCTTCCAGGCTAACTATGGCTACACCTTC,CATSSFQANYGYTF
TRBJ1-2,TRBV4-1,-,-,TGCGCCAGCAGCCCCCCAGACAGAGACTATGGCTACACCTTC,CASSPPDRDYGYTF
TRBJ2-1,TRBV7-9,-,-,TGTGCCAGCAGCCCCATCGGGAGCTCCTACAATGAGCAGTTCTTC,CASSPIGSSYNEQFF
TRBJ1-6,TRBV9,TRBD1,-,TGTGCCAGCAGCGTTGGAACAGGGGAAGGTTCACCCCTCCACTTT,CASSVGTGEGSPLHF
TRBJ2-5,TRBV4-3,TRBD2,-,TGCGCCAGCAGCCGGGATCCCGGACTAGCGGGGGCCTGGGGGGAGACCCAGTACTTC,CASSRDPGLAGAWGETQYF
TRBJ1-1,TRBV10-2,TRBD1,-,TGCGCCAGCATGGAGACAGGGAAAGCTGAAGCTTTCTTT,CASMETGKAEAFF
TRBJ2-1,TRBV4-2,-,-,TGTGCCAGCAGCCAAGATCCCGGGACTCCCAATGAGCAGTTCTTC,CASSQDPGTPNEQFF
TRBJ2-1,TRBV7-9,TRBD1,-,TGTGCCAGCAGCCCCGCGGACAGGGGGCAGTTCTTC,CASSPADRGQFF
TRBJ2-7,TRBV28,-,-,TGTGCCAGCAGTGCAGGGTCCTACGAGCAGTACTTC,CASSAGSYEQYF
TRBJ1-1,TRBV5-1,-,-,TGCGCCAGCAGTTCAGGCAACACTGAAGCTTTCTTT,CASSSGNTEAFF
TRBJ2-3,TRBV7-2,TRBD2,-,TGTGCCAGCAGCTCATTAGCGGGGCCGGCCGCAGATACGCAGTATTTT,CASSSLAGPAADTQYF
TRBJ1-1,TRBV2,TRBD1,-,TGTGCCAGCAGCCTACAGGGGATGAACACTGAAGCTTTCTTT,CASSLQGMNTEAFF
TRBJ2-1,TRBV7-3,TRBD2,few,TGTGCCAGCAGCTTAGGTCTAGCGGGGTACAATGAGCAGTTCTTC,CASSLGLAGYNEQFF
TRBJ2-7,TRBV5-1,TRBD1,-,TGCGCCAGCAGCTCCGGGACAGGGGGCAACGAGCAGTACTTC,CASSSGTGGNEQYF
TRBJ2-7,TRBV5-4,TRBD1,-,TGTGCCAGCTCCCAACAGGGGGCCCTTTCCTACGAGCAGTACTTC,CASSQQGALSYEQYF
TRBJ1-2,TRBV5-1,TRBD1,-,TGCGCCAGCAGCCCCCCCGGACAGGGCTTTGGCTACACCTTC,CASSPPGQGFGYTF
TRBJ1-5,TRBV29-1,TRBD1,few,TGCAGCGTTGACTTGGCCAGGGGGCCTCATAGCAATCAGCCCCAGCATTTT,CSVDLARGPHSNQPQHF
TRBJ1-2,TRBV7-2,TRBD1,-,TGTGCCAGCAGTCTGGGGGGCAGGGGGTATAATGGCTACACCTTC,CASSLGGRGYNGYTF
TRBJ2-7,TRBV6-5,TRBD2,-,TGTGCCAGCATGCGGGGGGGCTTCTACGAGCAGTACTTC,CASMRGGFYEQYF
TRBJ2-6,TRBV4-2,-,-,TGTGCCAGCGGTCGAGAGGCCCGCTCTGGGGCCAACGTCCTGACTTTC,CASGREARSGANVLTF